The present T cell receptor beta chain was sequenced within a study of blood T cell repertoires in COVID-19. The overall study: Samples came from the United States, Italy and Spain, spanning acute and convalescent COVID-19.

Authors' data handling: Estimates of nucleated cell counts were drawn from the amplification of reference gene primers. Here immunoSEQ multiplex PCR was the method, and the copy in TCRdb shows in-frame clones only, minus some. That table is the source of V, J and clone size, and D and trimming were worked out from the DNA. This table has about 58,000 clones, 78% appearing once. Trimming removed 2 bases at V and 3 bases at J, with 9 bases between. This CDR3 is 13 amino acids long. Germline V lookup: CDR1 SGHNT, CDR2 YYREEE (reference sequence). The source material was peripheral blood. This sequence joins TRBV5-4 and TRBJ2-7; tentative D call: TRBD2 (6 bases). This sequence was found in a human donor in a cohort sampled during active COVID-19. CDR3 region: CASSFGTLYEQYF. The CDR3 nucleotides read TGTGCCAGCAGCTTCGGGACTCTCTACGAGCAGTACTTC.